Below are 15 T cell receptor beta chains sequenced from a single sample in a study of blood T cell repertoires in COVID-19. TCRdb's table, derived via immunoSEQ multiplex PCR, lists solely in-frame clones and lacks some. In the table there are around 310,000 clones, 80% to 95% of which are singletons. Material: peripheral blood. The origin of the receptors is a woman in her twenties or thirties with COVID-19, enrolled during active disease.

The CDR3 bases are TGTGCCAGCAGTGATTGTATAAGGGGCCTGGAGTGCGAGCAGTACTTC. It specifies CASSDCIRGLECEQYF. The V call is TRBV6-1, the J call TRBJ2-7; D may be TRBD1 (5 bases). Germline CDR1 is MNHNS and CDR2 is SASEGT. This CDR3 has 16 residues. The V end was cut by 3 bases, the J end by 6 bases, with 21 bases between.

The chain employs TRBV4-1 and TRBJ1-2, with D unresolved. V was trimmed by 0 bases and J by 5 bases, leaving 13 bases between them. This CDR3 is 15 amino acids long. Germline CDR1 reads MGHRA; CDR2 reads YSYEKL. CDR3: CASSQENPIRYGYTF. The CDR3 DNA reads as TGCGCCAGCAGCCAAGAAAACCCCATTCGGTATGGCTACACCTTC.

The V gene is TRBV24-1, the J gene TRBJ1-2; D is unresolved. The V and J ends lost 4 bases and 5 bases respectively, with 10 bases between them. Germline lookup yields CDR1 KGHDR and CDR2 SFDVKD. The CDR3 length is 13 residues. CDR3 amino acids: CATSDPRRYGYTF. CDR3 sequence (DNA): TGTGCCACCAGTGACCCCCGTCGTTATGGCTACACCTTC.

This clone was counted between two and nine times. The chain recombines TRBV5-4 with TRBJ1-2; D is undetermined. Trimming pared 9 bases from V and 5 bases from J, leaving 17 bases between. The V gene's germline CDR1 is SGHNT and CDR2 YYREEE (reference sequence). This CDR3 has 13 residues. Written as DNA, the CDR3 is TGTGCCACCGCACCGGACTCCAATTATGGCTACACCTTC. It translates to CATAPDSNYGYTF.

Only a few counts were recorded for this clone. V usage is TRBV27 and J usage is TRBJ2-1; 9 bases match TRBD2. The germline CDR1 and CDR2 sequences are MNHEY and SMNVEV (reference sequence). This CDR3 is 17 amino acids long. Trimming at V came to 2 bases and at J to 11 bases, leaving 16 bases not matched to a gene. CDR3 protein: CASSLASGTARQLQQFF. DNA of the CDR3: TGTGCCAGCAGTTTAGCTAGCGGGACCGCAAGACAACTACAGCAGTTCTTC.

The J gene is TRBJ2-2, the V gene TRBV11-2; perhaps TRBD2 as D (6 bases). Looked up from germline, CDR1 is SGHAT and CDR2 is FQNNGV. CDR3 length equals 16 residues. V lost 4 bases, J lost 0 bases, and 12 bases lay in between. The CDR3 loop reads CASSYLRGANTGELFF. CDR3 sequence (DNA): TGTGCCAGCAGCTACTTGCGGGGAGCGAACACCGGGGAGCTGTTTTTT.

The V call is TRBV5-1, the J call TRBJ1-1, with D uncertain. This CDR3 has 13 amino acids. Germline V gene lookup returns CDR1 SGHRS and CDR2 YFSETQ. Between the trimmed V and J ends, which lost 3 bases and 1 base, there was a span of 7 bases. CDR3 nucleotide sequence: TGCGCCAGCAGCTCGGGGTCGAACACTGAAGCTTTCTTT. Translating it yields CASSSGSNTEAFF.

CDR3 loop: CAWTRTDQETQYF. The CDR3 DNA reads as TGTGCCTGGACAAGAACAGACCAAGAGACCCAGTACTTC. J is TRBJ2-5 and V is TRBV30; D uncertain. The CDR3 sequence is 13 residues long. Trimming left V 4 bases short and J 0 bases short, with 9 bases between. CDR1 and CDR2 (germline): GTSNPN, SVGIG (reference sequence).

The chain is built from TRBV30 and TRBJ2-1; TRBD2 agrees at 13 bases. With V trimmed by 4 bases and J by 8 bases, 8 bases remained unmatched. This CDR3 has 15 residues. Germline V CDR1 and CDR2: GTSNPN, SVGIG (reference sequence). CDR3 region: CAWNPGLAGVDEQFF. The CDR3 bases are TGTGCCTGGAATCCCGGACTAGCGGGAGTAGATGAGCAGTTCTTC.

The chain carries TRBV30 and TRBJ1-1; 7 bases are shared with TRBD1. CDR3 length: 14 amino acids. Germline CDR1 GTSNPN, CDR2 SVGIG (reference sequence). Trimming removed 5 bases from V and 3 bases from J; junction bases left unmatched: 9. The CDR3 loop is CAWGSIQGYTEAFF. CDR3 coding DNA: TGTGCCTGGGGCTCCATACAGGGGTACACTGAAGCTTTCTTT.

V usage is TRBV19 and J usage is TRBJ1-4; TRBD1 might be the D (5 bases). CDR3 length equals 11 residues. Trimming removed 7 bases at V and 8 bases at J, with 8 bases between. The V gene's germline CDR1 is LNHDA and CDR2 SQIVND (reference sequence). CDR3 DNA: TGTGCCAGTAAAAGGGGCGAAAAACTGTTTTTT. It specifies CASKRGEKLFF.

In the case of this clone: A read error may explain this, as a much larger clone is one base away. The J gene is TRBJ1-2, the V gene TRBV5-6; D is ambiguous. Germline V gene data show CDR1 as SGHDT and CDR2 as YYEEEE. CDR3 size: 12 residues. Trimming took off 4 bases at V and 4 bases at J, with 8 bases between the two ends. The CDR3 here is CASSLDGYGYTF. CDR3 nucleotides: TGTGCCAGCAGCCTGGACGGCTATGGCTACACCTTC.

The chain links TRBV3-1 (or the pseudogene TRBV3-2) to TRBJ2-2, with D perhaps matching TRBD1 (5 bases). Germline values: CDR1 LGHDT, CDR2 YNNKEL (reference sequence). Trimming took off 1 base at V and 5 bases at J, with 8 bases between the two ends. CDR3 length: 14 residues. The CDR3 here is CASSQGQGTGELFF. DNA for the CDR3: TGTGCCAGCAGCCAAGGGCAGGGAACCGGGGAGCTGTTTTTT.

This chain uses TRBV28 with TRBJ1-2; 7 bases agree with TRBD1. The germline gives CDR1 MDHEN, CDR2 SYDVKM. The V segment lost 4 bases and the J segment 8 bases; nucleotides outside the gene matches: 4. CDR3 size: 12 residues. CDR3 sequence reads: CASSSQGVGYTF. CDR3 in DNA: TGTGCCAGCAGTTCTCAGGGGGTCGGCTACACCTTC.

This clone was detected once. CDR3 region: CASSYFSGYEQYF. The CDR3 DNA reads TGTGCCAGCAGTTACTTCTCAGGGTACGAGCAGTACTTC. V is TRBV6-5 and J is TRBJ2-7, with D possibly being TRBD1 (5 bases). Germline assignment: CDR1 MNHEY and CDR2 SVGAGI. This CDR3 is built from 13 residues. V lost 1 base and J lost 4, with 8 bases in between.